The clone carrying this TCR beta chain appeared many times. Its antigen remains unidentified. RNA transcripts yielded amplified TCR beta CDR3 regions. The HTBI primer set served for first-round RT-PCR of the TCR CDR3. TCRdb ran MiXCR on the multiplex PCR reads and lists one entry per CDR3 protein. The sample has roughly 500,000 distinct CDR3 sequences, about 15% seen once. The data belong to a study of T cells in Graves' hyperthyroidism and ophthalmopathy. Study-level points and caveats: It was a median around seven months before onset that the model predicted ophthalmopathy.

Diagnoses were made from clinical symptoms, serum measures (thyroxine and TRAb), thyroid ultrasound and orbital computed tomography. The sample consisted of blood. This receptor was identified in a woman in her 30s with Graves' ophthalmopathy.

Written as DNA, the CDR3 is TGTGCCAGCAGGCAGGGGGTAGGGGAGCTGTTTTTT. The encoded protein is CASRQGVGELFF. The chain uses TRBV28 and TRBJ2-2, with 7 bases lining up with TRBD1. This CDR3 has 12 amino acids. The germline CDR1 and CDR2 sequences are MDHEN and SYDVKM. Trimming at V came to 6 bases and at J to 8 bases, leaving 3 bases not matched to a gene.